These 8 T cell receptor beta chains were all obtained from the same sample, sequenced in a study of blood T cells in healthy people across ages (dated by TCRdb to about 2015). Library method: 5' RACE. The sequencer was an Illumina HiSeq 2500. A second about 6 to 11 cycle PCR used a sample-barcoded 5' primer and a J-beta primer mix. TCRdb's own reprocessing of the public reads used fastp at Q25 and MiXCR and kept productive beta chains. Each entry merges the rows of one CDR3 protein and shows their most common DNA and genes. The sample table contains around 580,000 distinct CDR3 sequences; only one count was recorded for 45% to 55% of them. The ten largest clonotypes hold just under 25% of the sample. The sequenced material came from blood. These receptors were obtained from an elderly man in good health.

The chain combines TRBV12-5 with TRBJ1-1; maybe TRBD1 (6 bases). There are 15 residues in the CDR3. With 4 bases removed from V and 0 bases from J, the gap between germline ends came to 12 bases. Germline lookup yields CDR1 LGHNT and CDR2 FRNRAP. CDR3 region: CASGWMDSLNTEAFF. The CDR3 coding sequence is TGTGCTAGTGGTTGGATGGACAGCTTGAACACTGAAGCTTTCTTT.

V is TRBV27 and J is TRBJ2-1; D remains ambiguous. CDR1 is MNHEY and CDR2 is SMNVEV in the germline V gene (reference sequence). The V end was cut by 5 bases, the J end by 7 bases, with 21 bases between. The CDR3 is 16 amino acids. This CDR3 reads CASSGQTSNPLNEQFF. CDR3 sequence (DNA): TGTGCCAGCAGTGGTCAAACGAGTAATCCACTGAATGAGCAGTTCTTC.

V gene TRBV27 combines with J gene TRBJ1-1; no clear D. The CDR3 has 14 amino acids. The germline V gene has CDR1 MNHEY and CDR2 SMNVEV (reference sequence). Trimming pared 3 bases from V and 3 bases from J, leaving 11 bases between. CDR3 protein: CASSLTPKDTEAFF. The CDR3, as DNA: TGTGCCAGCAGTTTGACTCCGAAGGACACTGAAGCTTTCTTT.

The chain links TRBV6-6 to TRBJ1-1; possible D gene TRBD1, 6 bases. Germline V gene lookup returns CDR1 MNHNY and CDR2 SVGAGI (reference sequence). The CDR3 loop spans 14 amino acids. V was pared by 3 bases and J by 3 bases, with 11 bases between. The CDR3 is CASSYSRQDTEAFF. DNA of the CDR3: TGTGCCAGCAGTTATTCGAGACAGGACACTGAAGCTTTCTTT.

On this clonotype itself: Relative to the germline gene, one junction end is altered; a read error may explain this. The chain has TRBV7-7 and TRBJ2-7, with D perhaps matching TRBD2 (6 bases). This CDR3 contains 13 residues. The germline CDR1 and CDR2 sequences are SSHAT and FNYEAQ (reference sequence). The CDR3 DNA reads TGTGCTAGCAGCGCGGACCACGGGAGCGAGCAGTACTTC. Residues: CASSADHGSEQYF.

V gene TRBV20-1 combines with J gene TRBJ1-2; 12 nucleotides agree with TRBD1. After removal of 6 bases from V and 7 bases from J, the junction contained 12 bases not matched to a gene. This CDR3 comprises 15 residues. Germline CDR1 is DFQATT and CDR2 is SNEGSKA (reference sequence). The CDR3 is CSARPPGQGASGYTF. DNA of the CDR3: TGCAGTGCGAGACCCCCGGGACAGGGGGCATCTGGCTACACCTTC.

This clonotype has a count of ten or more. A read error may explain this, as a much larger clone is one base away. The CDR3 sequence: CASKRTSSYNEQYF. The CDR3 DNA is TGTGCCAGCAAGAGGACTAGCTCCTACAATGAGCAGTACTTC. The chain recombines TRBV7-2 with TRBJ2-1; 8 bases align to TRBD2. Near its end, the DNA agrees better with TRBJ2-7, so the J call may be wrong. This CDR3 region has 14 residues. Per germline, CDR1 SGHTA and CDR2 FQGNSA.

The chain carries TRBV10-3 and TRBJ2-2, with a possible D match to TRBD2 (6 bases). The germline V gene encodes CDR1 ENHRY and CDR2 SYGVKD. The CDR3 has 14 residues. V was trimmed by 6 bases and J by 3 bases, leaving 11 bases between them. The CDR3 DNA reads as TGTGCCATCAGCCAGGGACTTGACACCGGGGAGCTGTTTTTT. This sequence encodes CAISQGLDTGELFF.